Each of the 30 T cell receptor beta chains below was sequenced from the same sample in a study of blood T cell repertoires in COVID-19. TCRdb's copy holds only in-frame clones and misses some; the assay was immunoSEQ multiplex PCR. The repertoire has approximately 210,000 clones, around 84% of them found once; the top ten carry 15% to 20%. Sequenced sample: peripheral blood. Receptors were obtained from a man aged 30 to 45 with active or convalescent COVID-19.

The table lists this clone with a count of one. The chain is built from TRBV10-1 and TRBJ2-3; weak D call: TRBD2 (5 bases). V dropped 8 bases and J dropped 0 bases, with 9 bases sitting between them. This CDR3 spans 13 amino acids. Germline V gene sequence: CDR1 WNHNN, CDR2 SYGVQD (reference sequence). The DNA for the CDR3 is TGCGCCAGCCGGGATGCTAGCACAGATACGCAGTATTTT. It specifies CASRDASTDTQYF.

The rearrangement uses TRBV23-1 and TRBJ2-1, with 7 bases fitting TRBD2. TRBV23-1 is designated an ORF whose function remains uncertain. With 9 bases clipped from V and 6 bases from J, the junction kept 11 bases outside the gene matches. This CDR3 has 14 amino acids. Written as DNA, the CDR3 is TGCGCCAGGAAAGGGAGGGAAGAAGGCAATGAGCAGTTCTTC. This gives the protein CARKGREEGNEQFF.

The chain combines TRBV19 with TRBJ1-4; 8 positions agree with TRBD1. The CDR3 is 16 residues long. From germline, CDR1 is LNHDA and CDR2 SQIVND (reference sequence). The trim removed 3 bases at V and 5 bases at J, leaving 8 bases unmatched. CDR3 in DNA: TGTGCCAGTAGTATTCTGACAGGGGATTTCAATGAAAAACTGTTTTTT. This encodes CASSILTGDFNEKLFF.

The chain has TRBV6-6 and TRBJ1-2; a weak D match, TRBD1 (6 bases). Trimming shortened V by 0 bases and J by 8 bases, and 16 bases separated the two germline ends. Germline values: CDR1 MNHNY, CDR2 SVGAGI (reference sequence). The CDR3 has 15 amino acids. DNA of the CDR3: TGTGCCAGCAGTTACTCGAGTGGGGGCCTACAAGGCTACACCTTC. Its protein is CASSYSSGGLQGYTF.

The CDR3 sequence: CASSSSRESFYNDEQFF. DNA for the CDR3: TGTGCCAGCAGCTCATCTAGGGAGTCTTTCTACAATGATGAGCAGTTCTTC. The chain employs TRBV7-9 and TRBJ2-1, with a possible D match to TRBD2 (5 bases). The CDR3 runs to 17 residues. Trimming took 4 bases from V and 8 from J, leaving 24 bases between them. CDR1 SEHNR and CDR2 FQNEAQ come from the germline V gene (reference sequence).

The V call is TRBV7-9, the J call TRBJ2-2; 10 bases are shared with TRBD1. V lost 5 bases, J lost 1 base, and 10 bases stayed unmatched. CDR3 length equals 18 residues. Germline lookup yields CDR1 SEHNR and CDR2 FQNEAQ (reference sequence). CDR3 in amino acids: CASSPHPTGGENTGELFF. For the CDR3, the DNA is TGTGCCAGCAGCCCCCACCCGACAGGGGGCGAGAACACCGGGGAGCTGTTTTTT.

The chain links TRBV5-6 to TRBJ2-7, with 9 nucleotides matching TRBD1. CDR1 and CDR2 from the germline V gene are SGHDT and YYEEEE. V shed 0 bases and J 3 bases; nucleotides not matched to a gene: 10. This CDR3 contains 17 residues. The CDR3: CASSLGFRDRAGYEQYF. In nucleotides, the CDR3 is TGTGCCAGCAGCTTGGGATTCCGGGACAGGGCTGGCTACGAGCAGTACTTC.

The CDR3 protein is CASKSTGRTEAFF. As DNA, the CDR3 is TGTGCCAGTAAGTCCACAGGGAGAACTGAAGCTTTCTTT. The chain couples TRBV19 to TRBJ1-1, with a possible D match to TRBD1 (6 bases). The CDR3 totals 13 residues. V lost 7 bases and J 5 bases, leaving 14 bases between the germline ends. The germline V gene has CDR1 LNHDA and CDR2 SQIVND (reference sequence). The variable domain in full, completed from reference TRBV19 and TRBJ1-1, reads DGGITQSPKYLFRKEGQNVTLSCEQNLNHDAMYWYRQDPGQGLRLIYYSQIVNDFQKGDIAEGYSVSREKKESFPLTVTSAQKNPTAFYLCASKSTGRTEAFFGQGTRLTVV.

The CDR3 DNA sequence: TGCAGCGTTGAAGTGGGACAGGGGGCCTACGAGCAGTACTTC. It yields the protein CSVEVGQGAYEQYF. The V and J genes are TRBV29-1 and TRBJ2-7; 11 nucleotides match TRBD1. The CDR3 contains 14 residues. Germline V gives CDR1 SQVTM, CDR2 ANQGSEA. With V trimmed by 1 base and J by 2 bases, 1 base remained unmatched.

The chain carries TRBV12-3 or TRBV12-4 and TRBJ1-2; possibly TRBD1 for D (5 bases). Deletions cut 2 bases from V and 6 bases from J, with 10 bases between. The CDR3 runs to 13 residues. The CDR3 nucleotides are TGTGCCAGCAGTTTATTCTCGGGGGATGGCTACACCTTC. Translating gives CASSLFSGDGYTF.

The CDR3 spells CASRIKGQSANYGYTF. In nucleotides, the CDR3 is TGTGCCAGTAGGATCAAGGGACAGTCAGCTAACTATGGCTACACCTTC. This chain links TRBV19 with TRBJ1-2, with TRBD1 matching over 7 bases. Unmatched junction bases numbered 10, after V lost 6 bases and J lost 0 bases. The CDR3 is 16 residues long. Germline V gives CDR1 LNHDA, CDR2 SQIVND (reference sequence).

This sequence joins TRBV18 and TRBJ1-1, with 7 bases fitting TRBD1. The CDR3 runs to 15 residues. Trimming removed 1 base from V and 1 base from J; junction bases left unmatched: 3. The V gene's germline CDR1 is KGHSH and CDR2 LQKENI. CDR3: CASSPRTGENTEAFF. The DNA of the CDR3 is TGTGCCAGCTCACCACGCACAGGGGAGAACACTGAAGCTTTCTTT.

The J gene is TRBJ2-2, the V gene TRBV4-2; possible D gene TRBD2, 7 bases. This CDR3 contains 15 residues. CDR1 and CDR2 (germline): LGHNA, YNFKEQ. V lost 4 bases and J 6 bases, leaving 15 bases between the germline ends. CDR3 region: CASSPKGGGSGELFF. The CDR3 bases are TGTGCCAGCAGCCCCAAGGGAGGGGGTTCCGGGGAGCTGTTTTTT.

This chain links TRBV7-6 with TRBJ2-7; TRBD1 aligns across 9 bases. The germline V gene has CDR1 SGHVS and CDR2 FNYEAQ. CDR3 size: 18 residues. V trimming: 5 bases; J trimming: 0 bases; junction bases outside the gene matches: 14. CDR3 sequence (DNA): TGTGCCAGCAGCCGCTATCCGGGACAGGGTGGGAGCTCCTACGAGCAGTACTTC. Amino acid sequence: CASSRYPGQGGSSYEQYF. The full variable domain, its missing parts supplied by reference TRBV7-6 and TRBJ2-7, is GAGVSQSPRYKVTKRGQDVALRCDPISGHVSLYWYRQALGQGPEFLTYFNYEAQQDKSGLPNDRFSAERPEGSISTLTIQRTEQRDSAMYRCASSRYPGQGGSSYEQYFGPGTRLTVT.

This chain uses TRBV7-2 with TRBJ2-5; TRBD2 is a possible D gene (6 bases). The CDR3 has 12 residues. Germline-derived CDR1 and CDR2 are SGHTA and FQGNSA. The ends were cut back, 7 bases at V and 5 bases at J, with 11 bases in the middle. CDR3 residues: CASTSGGETQYF. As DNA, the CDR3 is TGTGCCAGCACCTCAGGAGGGGAGACCCAGTACTTC.

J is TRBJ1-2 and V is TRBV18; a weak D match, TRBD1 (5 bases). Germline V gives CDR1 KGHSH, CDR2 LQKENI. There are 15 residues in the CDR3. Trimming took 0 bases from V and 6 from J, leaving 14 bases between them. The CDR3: CASSPPPGWEDGYTF. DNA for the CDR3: TGTGCCAGCTCACCACCGCCAGGGTGGGAGGATGGCTACACCTTC.

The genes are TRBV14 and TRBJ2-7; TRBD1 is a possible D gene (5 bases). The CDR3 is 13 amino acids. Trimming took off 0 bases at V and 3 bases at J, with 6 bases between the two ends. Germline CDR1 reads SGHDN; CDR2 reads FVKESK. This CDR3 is CASSQDRDYEQYF. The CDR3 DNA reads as TGTGCCAGCAGCCAAGACAGGGACTACGAGCAGTACTTC.

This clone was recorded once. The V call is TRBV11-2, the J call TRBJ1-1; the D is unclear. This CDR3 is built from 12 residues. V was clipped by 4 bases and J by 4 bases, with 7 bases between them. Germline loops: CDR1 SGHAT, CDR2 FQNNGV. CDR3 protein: CASSSEATEAFF. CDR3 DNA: TGTGCCAGCAGCTCTGAGGCCACTGAAGCTTTCTTT.

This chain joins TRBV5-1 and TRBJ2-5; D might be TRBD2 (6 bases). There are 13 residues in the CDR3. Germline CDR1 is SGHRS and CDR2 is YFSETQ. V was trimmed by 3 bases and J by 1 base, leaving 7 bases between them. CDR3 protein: CASSSGLQETQYF. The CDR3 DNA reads TGCGCCAGCAGCTCGGGACTCCAAGAGACCCAGTACTTC.

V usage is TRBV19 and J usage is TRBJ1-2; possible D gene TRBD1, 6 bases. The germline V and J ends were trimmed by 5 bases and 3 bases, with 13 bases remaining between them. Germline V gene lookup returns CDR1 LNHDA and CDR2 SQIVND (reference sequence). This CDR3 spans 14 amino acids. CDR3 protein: CASSERTEDYGYTF. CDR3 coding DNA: TGTGCCAGTAGTGAAAGGACAGAGGACTATGGCTACACCTTC.

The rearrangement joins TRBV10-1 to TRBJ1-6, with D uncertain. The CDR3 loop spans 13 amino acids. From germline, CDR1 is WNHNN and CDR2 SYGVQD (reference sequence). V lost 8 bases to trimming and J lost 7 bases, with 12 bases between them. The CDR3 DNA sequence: TGCGCCAGCGGGAGGACGGAAAATTCACCCCTCCACTTT. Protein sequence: CASGRTENSPLHF.

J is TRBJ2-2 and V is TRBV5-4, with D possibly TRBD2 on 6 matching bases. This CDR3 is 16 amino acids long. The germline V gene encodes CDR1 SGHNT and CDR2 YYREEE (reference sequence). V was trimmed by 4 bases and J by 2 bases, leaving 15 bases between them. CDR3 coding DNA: TGTGCCAGCAGCCCCCTGGGACTCGGAAACACCGGGGAGCTGTTTTTT. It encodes CASSPLGLGNTGELFF.

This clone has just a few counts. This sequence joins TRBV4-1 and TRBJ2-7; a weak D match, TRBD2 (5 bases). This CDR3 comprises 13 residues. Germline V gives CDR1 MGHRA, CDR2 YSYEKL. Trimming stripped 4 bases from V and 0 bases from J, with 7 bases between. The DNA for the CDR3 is TGCGCCAGCAGCCTGGGAGTCTCCTACGAGCAGTACTTC. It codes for CASSLGVSYEQYF.

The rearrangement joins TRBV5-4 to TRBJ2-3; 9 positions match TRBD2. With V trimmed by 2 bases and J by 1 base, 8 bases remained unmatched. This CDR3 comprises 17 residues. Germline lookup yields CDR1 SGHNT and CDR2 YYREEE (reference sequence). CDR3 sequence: CASSLPTRTSGTDTQYF. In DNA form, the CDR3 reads TGTGCCAGCAGCTTACCTACTCGGACTAGCGGCACAGATACGCAGTATTTT.

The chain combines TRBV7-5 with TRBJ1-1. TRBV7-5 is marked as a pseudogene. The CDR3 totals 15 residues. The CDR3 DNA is TGTGTCAGAAGCTTATTGGTGGCGGGGAACACTGAAGCTTTCTTT. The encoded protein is CVRSLLVAGNTEAFF.

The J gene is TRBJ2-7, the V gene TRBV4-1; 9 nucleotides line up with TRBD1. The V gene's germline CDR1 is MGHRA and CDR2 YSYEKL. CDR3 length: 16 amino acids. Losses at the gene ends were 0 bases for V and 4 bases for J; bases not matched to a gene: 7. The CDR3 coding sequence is TGCGCCAGCAGCCAAGATGGTGGGACAGGGCTATACGAGCAGTACTTC. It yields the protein CASSQDGGTGLYEQYF.

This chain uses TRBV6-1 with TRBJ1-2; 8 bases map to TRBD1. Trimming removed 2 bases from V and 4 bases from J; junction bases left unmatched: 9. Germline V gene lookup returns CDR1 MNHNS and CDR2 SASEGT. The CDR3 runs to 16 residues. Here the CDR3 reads CASSEKVGGQGYGYTF. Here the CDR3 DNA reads TGTGCCAGCAGTGAAAAGGTTGGAGGACAGGGCTATGGCTACACCTTC.

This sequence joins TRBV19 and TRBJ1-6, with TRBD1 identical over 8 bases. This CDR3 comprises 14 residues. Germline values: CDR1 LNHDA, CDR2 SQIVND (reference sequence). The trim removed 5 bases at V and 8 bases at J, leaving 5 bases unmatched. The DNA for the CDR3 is TGTGCCAGTAGTCCTTCGGACAGGGATTCACCCCTCCACTTT. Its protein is CASSPSDRDSPLHF.

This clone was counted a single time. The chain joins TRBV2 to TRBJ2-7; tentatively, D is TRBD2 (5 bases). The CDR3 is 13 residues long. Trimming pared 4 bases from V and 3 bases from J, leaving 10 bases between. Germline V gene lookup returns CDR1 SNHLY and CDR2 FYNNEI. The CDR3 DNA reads TGTGCCAGCAGTGCGCAGGACTTCTACGAGCAGTACTTC. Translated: CASSAQDFYEQYF.

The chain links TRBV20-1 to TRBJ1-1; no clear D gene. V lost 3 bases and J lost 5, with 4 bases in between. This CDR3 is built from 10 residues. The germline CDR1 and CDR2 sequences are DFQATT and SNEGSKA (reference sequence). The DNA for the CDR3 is TGCAGTGCTAGGCGGACTGAAGCTTTCTTT. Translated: CSARRTEAFF.